The 21 T cell receptor beta chains listed next were all sequenced from one sample in a study of cytomegalovirus exposure and HLA in healthy donors (dated by TCRdb to about 2017). The protocol used for the library was the immunoSEQ multiplex PCR assay. For the multiplex PCR, a mixture combining 60 forward primers for TCR Vbeta segments and 13 reverse primers for TCR Jbeta segments was used. As stored in TCRdb, this immuneACCESS dataset retains in-frame rearrangements with V and J assigned. A fraction of the clones does not appear; measured against another copy, unresolved V genes explain less than half of the discrepancy, and the remainder lacks a known reason. The sample yields 210,000 or so clones; 77% were counted once. The top ten clonotypes cover 2.7% of the sample. Sequencing input: PBMCs. Receptors originate from a woman aged 60-75 years in good health and CMV-seropositive.

Only a few counts were recorded for this clone. The rearrangement uses TRBV19 and TRBJ1-5; 7 positions agree with TRBD1. The CDR3 is made up of 18 amino acids. Germline V CDR1 and CDR2: LNHDA, SQIVND (reference sequence). The V and J ends lost 5 bases and 0 bases, in that order; junction bases with no gene match: 13. The CDR3 nucleotides read TGTGCCAGTAGTCGTCCCGGGACAGTGTACTCTAGCAATCAGCCCCAGCATTTT. Translating gives CASSRPGTVYSSNQPQHF.

In this sample, this clone turned up a few times. This chain uses TRBV19 with TRBJ2-7, with 7 positions matching TRBD2. Germline V gives CDR1 LNHDA, CDR2 SQIVND (reference sequence). V lost 5 bases, J lost 9 bases, and 16 bases stayed unmatched. The CDR3 length is 15 residues. DNA of the CDR3: TGTGCCAGTAGTCAGGGAGGGGATCTCCCCGGGGGGCAGTACTTC. It encodes CASSQGGDLPGGQYF.

This chain uses TRBV10-2 with TRBJ2-1; 13 bases map to TRBD2. This CDR3 contains 14 residues. The germline gives CDR1 WSHSY, CDR2 SAAADI. Losses at the gene ends were 6 bases for V and 5 bases for J; bases not matched to a gene: 1. CDR3 residues: CASRGLAGNNEQFF. Written as DNA, the CDR3 is TGCGCCAGCAGGGGACTAGCGGGGAACAATGAGCAGTTCTTC.

The chain joins TRBV5-6 to TRBJ1-2; weak D call: TRBD1 (6 bases). The germline V gene has CDR1 SGHDT and CDR2 YYEEEE. Trimming removed 4 bases from V and 1 base from J, with 20 bases in between. The CDR3 is 17 residues long. The CDR3 bases are TGTGCCAGCAGCCAAACCCCCGGACAGACCCATAACTATGGCTACACCTTC. Translation gives CASSQTPGQTHNYGYTF.

To note about this clone: Other DNA sequences within the sample encode an identical CDR3. The V gene is TRBV7-2, the J gene TRBJ2-3; no clear D. CDR1 and CDR2 from the germline V gene are SGHTA and FQGNSA. V lost 2 bases and J lost 3, with 6 bases in between. CDR3 length: 13 residues. CDR3 region: CASSLSRTDTQYF. Written as DNA, the CDR3 is TGTGCCAGCAGCTTATCCCGGACAGATACGCAGTATTTT.

This clone was detected a few times. The J gene is TRBJ2-5, the V gene TRBV6-1; TRBD1 is a possible D gene (5 bases). The CDR3 totals 15 residues. V shed 5 bases and J shed 5 bases, with 18 bases lying between them. The germline gives CDR1 MNHNS, CDR2 SASEGT. CDR3 sequence reads: CASSRQGQKVETQYF. In DNA form, the CDR3 reads TGTGCCAGCAGTCGGCAGGGCCAAAAGGTTGAGACCCAGTACTTC.

This clone was seen only once. V gene TRBV30 combines with J gene TRBJ2-5; 7 bases align to TRBD2. The junction had 9 bases not matched to a gene; V was cut back by 4 bases and J by 4 bases. Germline CDR1 and CDR2: GTSNPN and SVGIG (reference sequence). This CDR3 comprises 14 residues. The CDR3 loop reads CAWKFAGARETQYF. For the CDR3, the DNA is TGTGCCTGGAAGTTCGCGGGAGCGAGAGAGACCCAGTACTTC.

The chain employs TRBV30 and TRBJ1-3; tentative D call: TRBD1 (5 bases). V dropped 4 bases and J dropped 5 bases, with 15 bases sitting between them. The CDR3 length is 14 residues. Germline V CDR1 and CDR2: GTSNPN, SVGIG (reference sequence). CDR3 in DNA: TGTGCCTGGACCCCCGGGGGAAGTCGAAACACCATATATTTT. Its protein is CAWTPGGSRNTIYF.

The rearrangement joins TRBV5-8 to TRBJ1-6; possible D gene TRBD1, 6 bases. Trimming removed 0 bases from V and 0 bases from J, with 16 bases in between. CDR3 length: 19 amino acids. The germline V gene encodes CDR1 SGHTS and CDR2 YDEGEE. CDR3 bases: TGTGCCAGCAGCTTGGCCGGGGGGGCGCGGGCCTCCTATAATTCACCCCTCCACTTT. Residues: CASSLAGGARASYNSPLHF.

This chain connects TRBV7-2 to TRBJ1-2; TRBD1 matches 8 bases. The CDR3 is made up of 18 amino acids. Germline V gene sequence: CDR1 SGHTA, CDR2 FQGNSA. V dropped 0 bases and J dropped 4; count of bases not matched to a gene: 13. CDR3 DNA sequence: TGTGCCAGCAGCTTAGCTTCGGGACAGGTATATAGCGGCTATGGCTACACCTTC. Translation gives CASSLASGQVYSGYGYTF.

The chain carries TRBV30 and TRBJ2-5, with D hard to call. Germline loops: CDR1 GTSNPN, CDR2 SVGIG (reference sequence). The CDR3 runs 11 residues. The V gene lost 0 bases and the J gene lost 7 bases, with 6 bases spanning the gap. CDR3 nucleotide sequence: TGTGCCTGGAGTGTACTGCGGACCCAGTACTTC. This codes for CAWSVLRTQYF.

This chain joins TRBV29-1 and TRBJ2-1; weak D call: TRBD2 (5 bases). The germline V gene encodes CDR1 SQVTM and CDR2 ANQGSEA. The CDR3 is made up of 15 amino acids. The V and J ends lost 6 bases and 0 bases respectively, with 15 bases between them. CDR3 DNA sequence: TGCAGCGTCCCCATAGCGTTAAGCTCCTACAATGAGCAGTTCTTC. Its protein product is CSVPIALSSYNEQFF.

The rearrangement joins TRBV18 to TRBJ1-5, with D possibly being TRBD1 (5 bases). Per germline, CDR1 KGHSH and CDR2 LQKENI. CDR3 length: 16 amino acids. Trimming took 3 bases from V and 0 from J, leaving 12 bases between them. CDR3 nucleotides: TGTGCCAGCTCACCGAGTACAGGCAATAGCAATCAGCCCCAGCATTTT. Protein: CASSPSTGNSNQPQHF. The full variable domain, in which reference TRBV18 and TRBJ1-5 provide the parts outside the CDR3, is NAGVMQNPRHLVRRRGQEARLRCSPMKGHSHVYWYRQLPEEGLKFMVYLQKENIIDESGMPKERFSAEFPKEGPSILRIQQVVRGDSAAYFCASSPSTGNSNQPQHFGDGTRLSIL.

The genes are TRBV6-1 and TRBJ2-7, with no clear D. The germline V gene encodes CDR1 MNHNS and CDR2 SASEGT. V shed 2 bases and J shed 3 bases, with 5 bases lying between them. The CDR3 contains 12 residues. CDR3 in DNA: TGTGCCAGCAGTGAACTGTACTACGAGCAGTACTTC. Amino acids: CASSELYYEQYF.

The DNA of the CDR3 is TGTGCCAGCAGCTCAAGACTAGCGGGAGGCTCTGGCGGGGAGCTGTTTTTT. This encodes CASSSRLAGGSGGELFF. The V call is TRBV7-8, the J call TRBJ2-2; 13 nucleotides match TRBD2. The CDR3 loop spans 17 amino acids. Germline trimming cut 4 bases from V and 7 bases from J; bases unmatched to any gene: 9. The germline gives CDR1 SGHVS, CDR2 FQNEAQ.

The rearrangement links TRBV10-3 to TRBJ1-2; 7 bases line up with TRBD1. This CDR3 is built from 15 residues. Losses at the gene ends were 2 bases for V and 8 bases for J; bases not matched to a gene: 11. Per the germline V gene, CDR1 is ENHRY and CDR2 is SYGVKD. The CDR3 spells CAISEGREGARGYTF. In DNA form, the CDR3 reads TGTGCCATCAGTGAGGGTCGAGAGGGGGCGAGGGGCTACACCTTC.

This chain links TRBV25-1 with TRBJ2-3; 7 positions match TRBD1. The CDR3 totals 14 residues. CDR1 and CDR2 from the germline V gene are MGHDK and SYGVNS. The J segment lost 3 bases and the V segment lost 5 bases, leaving 5 bases of the junction unmatched. CDR3 bases: TGTGCCAGCAGTCATGCGGACAGGACAGATACGCAGTATTTT. It encodes CASSHADRTDTQYF.

For the CDR3, the DNA is TGTGCCAGCAGCTTAGGGGGACAGGGGAACACCGGGGAGCTGTTTTTT. Amino acid sequence: CASSLGGQGNTGELFF. This sequence joins TRBV7-2 and TRBJ2-2, with TRBD1 identical over 9 bases. CDR3 length: 16 residues. J was trimmed by 1 base and V by 1 base; bases with no gene match: 1. Germline V gives CDR1 SGHTA, CDR2 FQGNSA.

The chain uses TRBV5-1 and TRBJ2-1; TRBD1 is a possible D gene (5 bases). Trimming shortened V by 6 bases and J by 0 bases, and 7 bases separated the two germline ends. The CDR3 contains 13 residues. Per germline, CDR1 SGHRS and CDR2 YFSETQ. CDR3 region: CASIQGSYNEQFF. As DNA, the CDR3 is TGCGCCAGCATTCAGGGCTCCTACAATGAGCAGTTCTTC.

As regards this clone: This CDR3 is also generated by other DNA sequences in the sample. The chain links TRBV5-1 to TRBJ2-3; the D is unclear. The ends were cut back, 0 bases at V and 1 base at J, with 6 bases in the middle. The CDR3 totals 14 residues. Germline V gene data show CDR1 as SGHRS and CDR2 as YFSETQ. The CDR3 bases are TGCGCCAGCAGCTTGGGATTAGGCACAGATACGCAGTATTTT. This sequence encodes CASSLGLGTDTQYF.

The chain uses TRBV30 and TRBJ1-1; D is perhaps TRBD1 (5 bases). V was trimmed by 2 bases and J by 2 bases, leaving 15 bases between them. The V gene's germline CDR1 is GTSNPN and CDR2 SVGIG (reference sequence). The CDR3 consists of 15 residues. CDR3 region: CAWSFIQAPNTEAFF. Here the CDR3 DNA reads TGTGCCTGGAGTTTCATACAGGCTCCAAACACTGAAGCTTTCTTT.